Each of the 29 T cell receptor beta chains below was sequenced from the same sample in a study of shared clonotypes between healthy human individuals. Produced via immunoSEQ multiplex PCR; TCRdb's table is partial and in-frame only. This table has roughly 660,000 clones, roughly 87% appearing once. Sequenced: memory CD8+ T cells from PBMCs. Subset specified: CD45RO+ cells pooled with CCR7-negative TemRA cells. The origin of the receptors is a man between 18 and 29 years old in good health. Some clones in this sample may be carry-over from other donors' samples.

Turning to this clone: This sample also contains other DNA sequences that code for the same CDR3. V usage is TRBV11-2 and J usage is TRBJ2-7, with D possibly matching TRBD2 (5 bases). The germline gives CDR1 SGHAT, CDR2 FQNNGV. The V gene lost 6 bases and the J gene lost 2 bases, with 8 bases spanning the gap. There are 12 residues in the CDR3. The CDR3 DNA follows: TGTGCCAGCAGAGGAGGAGCCTACGAGCAGTACTTC. Protein sequence: CASRGGAYEQYF. Full variable domain (rest looked up from reference TRBV11-2 and TRBJ2-7): EAGVAQSPRYKIIEKRQSVAFWCNPISGHATLYWYQQILGQGPKLLIQFQNNGVVDDSQLPKDRFSAERLKGVDSTLKIQPAKLEDSAVYLCASRGGAYEQYFGPGTRLTVT.

Details on this clone: Additional DNA sequences in this sample encode the identical CDR3. The gene calls are TRBV27 and TRBJ1-1, with unresolved D. V was trimmed by 3 bases and J by 5 bases, leaving 13 bases between them. This CDR3 is built from 14 residues. CDR1 and CDR2 (germline): MNHEY, SMNVEV (reference sequence). CDR3 sequence reads: CASSLAVKGTEAFF. Written as DNA, the CDR3 is TGTGCCAGCAGTTTGGCGGTGAAAGGGACTGAAGCTTTCTTT.

This chain joins TRBV7-9 and TRBJ1-1; D uncertain. Germline V lookup: CDR1 SEHNR, CDR2 FQNEAQ (reference sequence). This CDR3 is 13 amino acids long. V lost 2 bases and J 1 base, leaving 5 bases between the germline ends. For the CDR3, the DNA is TGTGCCAGCAGCTTAAGTTCGAACACTGAAGCTTTCTTT. It is translated as CASSLSSNTEAFF.

This chain uses TRBV4-1 with TRBJ2-2, with D tentatively TRBD2 (6 bases). The length of the CDR3 is 16 residues. Per the germline V gene, CDR1 is MGHRA and CDR2 is YSYEKL. V was clipped by 4 bases and J by 6 bases, with 18 bases between them. CDR3 DNA sequence: TGCGCCAGCAGCCCCCCCGCGGGGCGGAAGGCCGGGGAGCTGTTTTTT. This sequence encodes CASSPPAGRKAGELFF.

The V gene is TRBV6-1, the J gene TRBJ2-5; D unresolved. The germline CDR1 and CDR2 sequences are MNHNS and SASEGT. This CDR3 is 17 amino acids long. V was cut by 0 bases and J by 5 bases, with 19 bases left in between. CDR3 in DNA: TGTGCCAGCAGTGAAGCAAGTACGTGGGCTAAATGGGAGACCCAGTACTTC. As protein: CASSEASTWAKWETQYF.

The chain is built from TRBV9 and TRBJ1-5; D ambiguous. Germline CDR1 and CDR2: SGDLS and YYNGEE. The length of the CDR3 is 15 residues. Trimming shortened V by 0 bases and J by 4 bases, and 11 bases separated the two germline ends. Here the CDR3 DNA reads TGTGCCAGCAGCGTAGGTCCAGCCTGGAATCAGCCCCAGCATTTT. As protein: CASSVGPAWNQPQHF.

The CDR3 nucleotides are TGCAGCGCCCGACAGGGGGGATCCACTGAAGCTTTCTTT. Protein: CSARQGGSTEAFF. The rearrangement uses TRBV29-1 and TRBJ1-1, with 9 bases that match TRBD1. After removal of 7 bases from V and 4 bases from J, the junction contained 7 bases not matched to a gene. There are 13 residues in the CDR3. Germline V gene lookup returns CDR1 SQVTM and CDR2 ANQGSEA.

V usage is TRBV2 and J usage is TRBJ2-2, with TRBD2 matching 8 bases. The ends lost 5 bases at V and 3 bases at J; junction bases unmatched: 11. CDR3 length equals 17 residues. The V gene's germline CDR1 is SNHLY and CDR2 FYNNEI. The CDR3 DNA reads as TGTGCCAGCAGTACCCCCGCGGGAGGAGTCCACACCGGGGAGCTGTTTTTT. The encoded protein is CASSTPAGGVHTGELFF.

This clone was picked up one time. This chain joins TRBV11-3 and TRBJ2-1; TRBD1 aligns across 8 bases. Per germline, CDR1 SGHNT and CDR2 YENEEA. The CDR3 covers 15 residues. With V trimmed by 3 bases and J by 0 bases, 1 base remained unmatched. The CDR3: CASSFGQGSYNEQFF. For the CDR3, the DNA is TGTGCCAGCAGCTTCGGACAGGGCTCCTACAATGAGCAGTTCTTC.

The chain uses TRBV10-3 and TRBJ2-2; the D gene is possibly TRBD1 (7 bases). V shed 7 bases and J shed 2 bases, with 11 bases lying between them. CDR1 ENHRY and CDR2 SYGVKD come from the germline V gene. CDR3 length: 14 residues. The CDR3 coding sequence is TGTGCCATCACGGGGGACAGTAACACCGGGGAGCTGTTTTTT. It specifies CAITGDSNTGELFF.

V usage is TRBV7-9 and J usage is TRBJ2-7, with D possibly being TRBD1 (5 bases). V lost 5 bases, J lost 2 bases, and 16 bases lay in between. CDR1 is SEHNR, CDR2 FQNEAQ, per germline (reference sequence). CDR3 length: 15 residues. The CDR3, as DNA: TGTGCCAGCAGCGTAGGGGAAAGCCCGACCTACGAGCAGTACTTC. Amino acid sequence: CASSVGESPTYEQYF.

CDR3 bases: TGTGCCAGCAACCGGGGAGGGCGGGACGAGACCCAGTACTTC. Amino acid sequence: CASNRGGRDETQYF. This chain links TRBV5-4 with TRBJ2-5; 7 nucleotides line up with TRBD2. The V segment lost 6 bases and the J segment 5 bases; nucleotides outside the gene matches: 10. Germline V gene data show CDR1 as SGHNT and CDR2 as YYREEE (reference sequence). The CDR3 consists of 14 residues. The entire variable domain, with the rest obtained from reference TRBV5-4 and TRBJ2-5, is as follows: ETGVTQSPTHLIKTRGQQVTLRCSSQSGHNTVSWYQQALGQGPQFIFQYYREEENGRGNFPPRFSGLQFPNYSSELNVNALELDDSALYLCASNRGGRDETQYFGPGTRLLVL.

The chain links TRBV4-2 to TRBJ2-3, with unresolved D. Germline CDR1 and CDR2: LGHNA and YNFKEQ. CDR3 length equals 13 residues. Trimming shortened V by 4 bases and J by 10 bases, and 15 bases separated the two germline ends. The CDR3 DNA is TGTGCCAGCAGCCCACCTAGGAACCCTCCGCAGTATTTT. It is translated as CASSPPRNPPQYF.

As to this clone: At the DNA level, this CDR3 is encoded by other sequences in the same sample as well. V gene TRBV27 combines with J gene TRBJ2-7; D uncertain. Trimming removed 2 bases at V and 0 bases at J, with 8 bases between. The V gene's germline CDR1 is MNHEY and CDR2 SMNVEV (reference sequence). This CDR3 has 14 residues. CDR3: CASSLQTASYEQYF. The CDR3 DNA is TGTGCCAGCAGTTTACAAACAGCCTCCTACGAGCAGTACTTC.

This sequence joins TRBV19 and TRBJ2-3; no reliable D call. V lost 9 bases and J lost 2, with 9 bases in between. The CDR3 runs to 12 residues. Looked up from germline, CDR1 is LNHDA and CDR2 is SQIVND (reference sequence). The CDR3 sequence: CASQGNTDTQYF. The CDR3 nucleotides are TGTGCCAGCCAAGGAAACACAGATACGCAGTATTTT.

The J gene is TRBJ1-4, the V gene TRBV27; no reliable D call. The CDR3 covers 15 residues. V shed 1 base and J shed 8 bases, with 14 bases lying between them. The germline V gene encodes CDR1 MNHEY and CDR2 SMNVEV (reference sequence). This chain's CDR3 is CASSLYPGAREKLFF. The CDR3 DNA follows: TGTGCCAGCAGTTTATACCCAGGCGCAAGGGAAAAACTGTTTTTT.

The chain recombines TRBV9 with TRBJ2-3, with 7 bases aligning to TRBD2. The CDR3 is made up of 17 amino acids. V lost 0 bases and J lost 4; bases outside the gene matches: 11. The germline CDR1 and CDR2 sequences are SGDLS and YYNGEE. The CDR3 reads CASSVGGGSGIPDTQYF. Written as DNA, the CDR3 is TGTGCCAGCAGCGTAGGGGGAGGGTCGGGAATCCCAGATACGCAGTATTTT.

The chain couples TRBV5-1 to TRBJ2-7, with 11 bases identical to TRBD1. This CDR3 has 14 amino acids. Germline CDR1 SGHRS, CDR2 YFSETQ. V trimming: 4 bases; J trimming: 2 bases; junction bases outside the gene matches: 2. The chain's CDR3 is CASSVGQGAYEQYF. CDR3 DNA sequence: TGCGCCAGCAGCGTGGGACAGGGGGCCTACGAGCAGTACTTC.

The chain has TRBV9 and TRBJ1-1; D remains ambiguous. The CDR3 is made up of 16 amino acids. V dropped 1 base and J dropped 3 bases, with 16 bases sitting between them. Germline assignment: CDR1 SGDLS and CDR2 YYNGEE. CDR3 sequence: CASSVSPSFMDTEAFF. CDR3 DNA sequence: TGTGCCAGCAGCGTATCCCCCTCTTTTATGGACACTGAAGCTTTCTTT.

The chain employs TRBV7-8 and TRBJ2-2, with D possibly TRBD1 on 6 matching bases. The V gene lost 5 bases and the J gene lost 7 bases, with 17 bases spanning the gap. Germline V gene lookup returns CDR1 SGHVS and CDR2 FQNEAQ. This CDR3 is 15 amino acids long. CDR3 sequence: CASSILGALIGELFF. In DNA, the CDR3 is TGTGCCAGCAGCATTTTGGGGGCATTGATCGGGGAGCTGTTTTTT.

As concerns this clone: Other DNA sequences of this sample code for an identical CDR3. V and J are TRBV27 and TRBJ2-3; D not resolved. Trimming took off 4 bases at V and 2 bases at J, with 4 bases between the two ends. Looked up from germline, CDR1 is MNHEY and CDR2 is SMNVEV (reference sequence). The CDR3 is 12 amino acids. The CDR3 loop is CASSSYTDTQYF. The CDR3 DNA sequence: TGTGCCAGCAGTTCCTACACAGATACGCAGTATTTT.

The CDR3: CASDWNTGELFF. The DNA for the CDR3 is TGTGCCAGTGACTGGAACACCGGGGAGCTGTTTTTT. The gene calls are TRBV7-8 and TRBJ2-2; unclear D gene. CDR1 is SGHVS, CDR2 FQNEAQ, per germline. The CDR3 has 12 residues. The ends were cut back, 9 bases at V and 1 base at J, with 6 bases in the middle.

The chain recombines TRBV7-9 with TRBJ2-5; D remains unclear. In germline, CDR1 is SEHNR, CDR2 FQNEAQ (reference sequence). CDR3 length: 14 amino acids. The ends were cut back, 4 bases at V and 9 bases at J, with 18 bases in the middle. The DNA for the CDR3 is TGTGCCAGCAGCTGGCCAGTGGGGTTTGAGGCCCAGTACTTC. Translation: CASSWPVGFEAQYF.

The chain uses TRBV12-5 and TRBJ1-1; D not certain. The germline V and J ends were trimmed by 6 bases and 3 bases, with 20 bases remaining between them. CDR1 is LGHNT, CDR2 FRNRAP, per germline. The CDR3 runs 16 residues. CDR3 in amino acids: CASGSKIRGPDTEAFF. The CDR3 region has the DNA TGTGCTAGTGGATCTAAAATACGGGGTCCGGACACTGAAGCTTTCTTT.

The genes are TRBV11-3 and TRBJ2-7, with TRBD1 identical over 7 bases. The trim removed 5 bases at V and 5 bases at J, leaving 6 bases unmatched. The CDR3 runs to 13 residues. Germline loops: CDR1 SGHNT, CDR2 YENEEA. The CDR3 protein is CASSTDRAHEQYF. The DNA of the CDR3 is TGTGCCAGCAGCACCGACAGGGCCCACGAGCAGTACTTC.

V gene TRBV5-1 combines with J gene TRBJ2-3; 8 bases map to TRBD2. CDR3 length: 19 residues. The trim removed 0 bases at V and 2 bases at J, leaving 14 bases unmatched. Per germline, CDR1 SGHRS and CDR2 YFSETQ. The CDR3 DNA sequence: TGCGCCAGCAGCTTGGGTTTTCGGGAGCTAGCGGGCCTCACAGATACGCAGTATTTT. Amino acids: CASSLGFRELAGLTDTQYF.

Only a few counts were recorded for this clone. The CDR3 DNA follows: TGTGCCAGCAGCCGCCGGGGCCCCGCTAGGGAAGCTTTCTTT. Protein: CASSRRGPAREAFF. V usage is TRBV5-6 and J usage is TRBJ1-1; TRBD1 is a possible D gene (5 bases). The V and J ends lost 4 bases and 8 bases respectively, with 18 bases between them. CDR3 length: 14 residues. Germline CDR1 is SGHDT and CDR2 is YYEEEE.

This sequence joins TRBV19 and TRBJ1-2, with TRBD1 identical over 7 bases. J was trimmed by 4 bases and V by 5 bases; bases with no gene match: 4. The length of the CDR3 is 13 residues. Germline CDR1 and CDR2: LNHDA and SQIVND (reference sequence). In DNA, the CDR3 is TGTGCCAGTAGTCCGGACAGGTCCTATGGCTACACCTTC. It codes for CASSPDRSYGYTF.

The chain uses TRBV25-1 and TRBJ1-2; 12 bases line up with TRBD1. The trim removed 8 bases at V and 6 bases at J, leaving 1 base unmatched. CDR1 and CDR2 (germline): MGHDK, SYGVNS. This CDR3 has 12 residues. In nucleotides, the CDR3 is TGTGCCAGCGGGGACAGGGGGCATGGCTACACCTTC. It yields the protein CASGDRGHGYTF.